This TCR beta chain was captured in a study of T cells expressing NK-cell markers. As the method of synthesis, 5'RACE template switching with UMIs yielded TCR beta cDNA. TCRdb reprocessed the 5' RACE reads and stores each CDR3 protein as one record, lacking DNA. The repertoire table contains some 450,000 distinct CDR3 sequences. Notes on the study in general: Among CD8+ T cells from about 6 donors, dominant NKG2C+ clonotypes accounted for roughly 1.0-7.0%. There were several donors in whom these clonotypes also led the CD3+CD56-NKG2C+ fraction.

A remark on this clonotype: Its antigen is not identified.

The CDR3 consists of 14 residues. Germline CDR1 SGHDN, CDR2 FVKESK. The chain carries TRBV14 and TRBJ2-7; TCRdb's D gene call, TRBD2, goes unchecked for lack of DNA. The source of this sequence is a woman aged 18 to 75 in good health. Sequencing used blood T cells: a sorted CD56 or NKG2C T cell subset, CD4+ or CD8+ T cells, or bulk PBMC T cells (not recorded which). The CDR3: CASRPPTGGFEQYF.